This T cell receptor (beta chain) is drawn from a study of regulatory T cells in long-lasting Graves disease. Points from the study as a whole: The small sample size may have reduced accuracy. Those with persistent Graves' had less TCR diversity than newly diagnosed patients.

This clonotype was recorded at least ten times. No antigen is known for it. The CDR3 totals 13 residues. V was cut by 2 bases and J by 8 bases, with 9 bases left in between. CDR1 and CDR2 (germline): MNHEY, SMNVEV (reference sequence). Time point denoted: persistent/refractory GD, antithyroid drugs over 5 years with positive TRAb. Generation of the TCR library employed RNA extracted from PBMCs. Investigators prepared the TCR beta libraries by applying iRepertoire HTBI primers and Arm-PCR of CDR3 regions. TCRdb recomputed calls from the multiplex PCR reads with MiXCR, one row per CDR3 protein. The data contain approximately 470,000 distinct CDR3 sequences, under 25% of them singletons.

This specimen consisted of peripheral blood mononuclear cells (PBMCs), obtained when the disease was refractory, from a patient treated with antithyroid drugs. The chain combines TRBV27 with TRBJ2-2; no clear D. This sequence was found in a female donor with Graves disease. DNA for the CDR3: TGTGCCAGCAGTTTAGCAACGGCGGGGGAGCTGTTTTTT. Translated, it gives CASSLATAGELFF.